This TCR beta chain was recorded in a study of tissue T cells after allogeneic stem cell transplantation. Notes on the study in general: Sampling depth was limited, and the cohort was small and clinically varied. Blood and spleen captured only part of the tissue TCR repertoire.

As regards this clone: Its antigen is currently unknown.

Profiled with immunoSEQ multiplex PCR; TCRdb holds only in-frame clones, not every one. The sample records a few thousand clones, around 59% being singletons. Source: tissue from the jejunum, taken at autopsy. The sequence was obtained from a male donor aged 60 or over with lung cancer.

CDR3 DNA sequence: TGTGCCAGCAACGACATGGGCCCCCTCAATGAGCAGTTCTTC. Translation gives CASNDMGPLNEQFF. The chain is built from TRBV9 and TRBJ2-1; D gene ambiguous. The length of the CDR3 is 14 residues. CDR1 SGDLS and CDR2 YYNGEE come from the germline V gene. V was shortened by 6 bases and J by 6 bases, with 16 bases between the two germline ends.